This T cell receptor beta chain came from a study of Graves' ophthalmopathy and Graves' hyperthyroidism. Amplification of TCR beta CDR3 regions used RNA transcripts. First-round RT-PCR employed HTBI primers, with a second-round multiplex PCR after it. TCRdb re-derived calls from the multiplex PCR reads in MiXCR, one entry per CDR3 protein. Altogether 200,000 to 300,000 distinct CDR3 sequences are present, approximately 42% being singletons, with the ten largest covering less than 50%. The length of the CDR3 is 12 residues. V shed 7 bases and J shed 2 bases, with 9 bases lying between them. Germline V gene lookup returns CDR1 GTSNPN and CDR2 SVGIG (reference sequence).

J is TRBJ1-3 and V is TRBV30, with D hard to call. Source material: peripheral blood. This sequence was found in an adult man with Graves' ophthalmopathy. The CDR3 loop reads CASRQPGNTIYF. As DNA, the CDR3 is TGTGCCTCCCGACAACCTGGAAACACCATATATTTT.